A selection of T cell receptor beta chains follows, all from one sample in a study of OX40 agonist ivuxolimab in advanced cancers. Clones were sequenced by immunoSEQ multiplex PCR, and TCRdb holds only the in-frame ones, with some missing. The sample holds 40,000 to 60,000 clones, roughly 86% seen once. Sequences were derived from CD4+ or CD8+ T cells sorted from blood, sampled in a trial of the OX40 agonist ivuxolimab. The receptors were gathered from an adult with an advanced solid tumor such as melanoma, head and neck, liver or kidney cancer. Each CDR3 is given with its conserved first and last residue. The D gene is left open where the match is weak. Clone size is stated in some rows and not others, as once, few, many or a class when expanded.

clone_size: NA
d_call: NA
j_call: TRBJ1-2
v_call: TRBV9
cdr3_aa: CASSVGDTLLEGYTF
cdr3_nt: TGTGCCAGCAGCGTAGGGGACACCTTACTTGAGGGCTACACCTTC

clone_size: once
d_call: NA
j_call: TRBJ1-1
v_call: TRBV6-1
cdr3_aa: CASRQKNTEAFF
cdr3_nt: TGTGCCAGTCGACAGAAGAACACTGAAGCTTTCTTT

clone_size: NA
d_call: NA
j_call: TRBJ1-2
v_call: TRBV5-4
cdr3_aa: CASSKKDLGHSIYGYTF
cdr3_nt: TGTGCCAGCAGCAAAAAGGACCTTGGACACTCCATCTATGGCTACACCTTC

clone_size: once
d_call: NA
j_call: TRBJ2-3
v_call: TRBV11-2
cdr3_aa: CASSDARQGTDTQYF
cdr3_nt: TGTGCCAGCAGTGACGCCCGACAGGGCACAGATACGCAGTATTTT

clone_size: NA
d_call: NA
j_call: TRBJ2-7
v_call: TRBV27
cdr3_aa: CASKIPGQSGNEQYF
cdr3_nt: TGTGCCAGCAAGATACCCGGACAGAGCGGGAACGAGCAGTACTTC

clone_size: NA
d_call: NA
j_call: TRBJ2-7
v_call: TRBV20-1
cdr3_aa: CSAGNYEQYF
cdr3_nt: TGCAGTGCTGGAAACTACGAGCAGTACTTC

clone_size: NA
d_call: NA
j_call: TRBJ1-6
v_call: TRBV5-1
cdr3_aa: CASSSRTAENSPLHF
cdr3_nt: TGCGCCAGCAGCTCCCGGACCGCGGAGAATTCACCCCTCCACTTT

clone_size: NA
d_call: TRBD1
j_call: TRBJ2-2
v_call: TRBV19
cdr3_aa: CASGGQGKGTGELFF
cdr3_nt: TGTGCCAGTGGGGGACAGGGGAAGGGCACCGGGGAGCTGTTTTTT

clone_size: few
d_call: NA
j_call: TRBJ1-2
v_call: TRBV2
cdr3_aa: CASSEAGPIRDNGYTF
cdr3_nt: TGTGCCAGCAGTGAAGCCGGCCCTATCCGGGACAATGGCTACACCTTC

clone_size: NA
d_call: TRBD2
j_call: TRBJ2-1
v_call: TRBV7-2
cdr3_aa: CASSPAGGSYNEQFF
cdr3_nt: TGTGCCAGCAGCCCAGCGGGAGGTTCCTACAATGAGCAGTTCTTC

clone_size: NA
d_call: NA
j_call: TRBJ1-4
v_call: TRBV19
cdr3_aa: CASSIGQGFATNEKLFF
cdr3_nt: TGTGCCAGTAGTATAGGGCAGGGATTCGCAACTAATGAAAAACTGTTTTTT

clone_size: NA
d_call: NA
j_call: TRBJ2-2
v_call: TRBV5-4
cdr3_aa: CASSKISRDTGELFF
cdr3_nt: TGTGCCAGCAGCAAGATCTCTAGGGACACCGGGGAGCTGTTTTTT

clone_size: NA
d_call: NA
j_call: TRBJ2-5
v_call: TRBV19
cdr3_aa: CATQDRRETQYF
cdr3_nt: TGTGCCACCCAGGACAGACGAGAGACCCAGTACTTC

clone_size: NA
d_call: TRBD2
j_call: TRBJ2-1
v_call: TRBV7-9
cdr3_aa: CASSLGLAGGYEQFF
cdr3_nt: TGTGCCAGCAGCTTGGGACTAGCGGGGGGTTATGAGCAGTTCTTC

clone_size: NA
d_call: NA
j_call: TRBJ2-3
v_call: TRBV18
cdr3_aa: CASSPPNRADTQYF
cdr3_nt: TGTGCCAGCTCACCTCCGAATCGGGCAGATACGCAGTATTTT

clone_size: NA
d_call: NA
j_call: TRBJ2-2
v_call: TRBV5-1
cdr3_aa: CASSLAASPYTGELFF
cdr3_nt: TGCGCCAGCAGCTTGGCCGCTAGCCCATACACCGGGGAGCTGTTTTTT

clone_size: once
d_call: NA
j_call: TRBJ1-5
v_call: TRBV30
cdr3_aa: CAWRRVSNQPQHF
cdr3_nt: TGTGCCTGGAGAAGGGTTAGCAATCAGCCCCAGCATTTT

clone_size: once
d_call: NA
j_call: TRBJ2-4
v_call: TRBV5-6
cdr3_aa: CASSFLDREGDIQYF
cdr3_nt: TGTGCCAGCAGCTTCTTAGACAGGGAGGGCGACATTCAGTACTTC

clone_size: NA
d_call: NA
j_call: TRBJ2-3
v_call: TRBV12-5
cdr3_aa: CASGLGLAGNTQYF
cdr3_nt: TGTGCTAGTGGTTTGGGGCTCGCCGGAAATACGCAGTATTTT

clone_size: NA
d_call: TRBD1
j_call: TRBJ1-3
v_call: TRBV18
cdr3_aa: CASSPLTGADTIYF
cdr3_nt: TGTGCCAGCTCACCGTTGACAGGGGCGGACACCATATATTTT

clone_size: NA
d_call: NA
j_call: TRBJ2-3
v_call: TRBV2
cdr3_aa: CASSKLEDTQYF
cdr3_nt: TGTGCCAGCAGTAAGCTAGAAGATACGCAGTATTTT

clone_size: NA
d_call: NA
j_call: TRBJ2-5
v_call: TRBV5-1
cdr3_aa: CASSFGRPEETQYF
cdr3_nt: TGCGCCAGCAGCTTTGGACGGCCGGAAGAGACCCAGTACTTC

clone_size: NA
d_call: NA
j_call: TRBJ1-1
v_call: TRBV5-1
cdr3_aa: CASSLRENTEAFF
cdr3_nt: TGCGCCAGCAGCTTGAGGGAGAACACTGAAGCTTTCTTT

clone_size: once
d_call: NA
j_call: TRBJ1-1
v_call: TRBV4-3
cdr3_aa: CASSQARGLEAFF
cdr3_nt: TGCGCCAGCAGCCAAGCCAGGGGCCTGGAAGCTTTCTTT

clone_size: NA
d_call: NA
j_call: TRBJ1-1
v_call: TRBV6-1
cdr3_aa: CASSAVGLRLMNTEAFF
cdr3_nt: TGTGCCAGCAGTGCGGTGGGCCTCCGACTCATGAACACTGAAGCTTTCTTT

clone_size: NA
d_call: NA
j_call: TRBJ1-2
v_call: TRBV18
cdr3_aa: CASSPPLAASYGYTF
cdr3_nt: TGTGCCAGCTCACCACCGTTGGCGGCAAGCTATGGCTACACCTTC

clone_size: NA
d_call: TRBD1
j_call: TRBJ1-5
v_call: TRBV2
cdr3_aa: CASSGPGGGGNQPQHF
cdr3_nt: TGTGCCAGCAGTGGCCCAGGGGGAGGGGGCAATCAGCCCCAGCATTTT

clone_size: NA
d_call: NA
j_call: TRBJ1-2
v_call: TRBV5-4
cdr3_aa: CASSLDRHQGGYTF
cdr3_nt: TGTGCCAGCAGCTTGGACAGGCATCAGGGAGGCTACACCTTC

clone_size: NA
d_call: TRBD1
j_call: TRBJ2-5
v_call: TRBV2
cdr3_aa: CASSYMTGKETQYF
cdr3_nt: TGTGCCAGCAGTTACATGACAGGGAAAGAGACCCAGTACTTC

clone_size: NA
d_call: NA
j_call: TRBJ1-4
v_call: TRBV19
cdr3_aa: CASSTRPGGWQEKLFF
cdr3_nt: TGTGCCAGTAGTACACGACCGGGAGGGTGGCAAGAAAAACTGTTTTTT

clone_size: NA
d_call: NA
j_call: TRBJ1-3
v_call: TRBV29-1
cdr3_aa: CSVERGEGNTIYF
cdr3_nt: TGCAGCGTTGAGCGGGGTGAGGGAAACACCATATATTTT

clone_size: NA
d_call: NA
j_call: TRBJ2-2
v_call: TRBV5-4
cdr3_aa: CASSAGAGTGELFF
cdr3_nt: TGTGCCAGCAGCGCGGGGGCCGGGACCGGGGAGCTGTTTTTT

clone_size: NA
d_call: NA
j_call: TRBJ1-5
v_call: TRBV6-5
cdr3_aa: CASSSPGSFGNQPQHF
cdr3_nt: TGTGCCAGCAGTTCTCCAGGGAGTTTTGGCAATCAGCCCCAGCATTTT

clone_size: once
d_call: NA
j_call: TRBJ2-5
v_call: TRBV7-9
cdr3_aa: CAAGQGETQYF
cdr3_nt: TGTGCCGCCGGCCAAGGAGAGACCCAGTACTTC

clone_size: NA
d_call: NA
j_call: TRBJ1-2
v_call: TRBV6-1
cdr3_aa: CASSPGTTSNYGYTF
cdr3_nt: TGTGCCAGCAGTCCCGGGACAACCTCTAACTATGGCTACACCTTC

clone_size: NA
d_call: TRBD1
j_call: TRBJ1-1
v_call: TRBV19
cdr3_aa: CASSKGQGTSEAFF
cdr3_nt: TGTGCCAGTAGTAAGGGACAGGGAACGTCTGAAGCTTTCTTT

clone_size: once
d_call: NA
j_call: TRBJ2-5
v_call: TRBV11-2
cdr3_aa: CASQEGSIETQYF
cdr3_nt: TGTGCCAGCCAGGAAGGGAGTATAGAGACCCAGTACTTC

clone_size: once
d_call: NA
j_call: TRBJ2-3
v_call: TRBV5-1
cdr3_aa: CASSSSSASTDTQYF
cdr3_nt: TGCGCCAGCAGTTCATCGTCCGCTAGCACAGATACGCAGTATTTT

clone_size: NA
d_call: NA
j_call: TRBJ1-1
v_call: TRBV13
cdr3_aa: CASSLRLAEAFF
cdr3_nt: TGTGCCAGCAGCTTACGTCTGGCTGAAGCTTTCTTT

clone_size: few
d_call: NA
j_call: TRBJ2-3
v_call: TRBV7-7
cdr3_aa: CASSLGGYTDTQYF
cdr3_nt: TGTGCCAGCAGCTTAGGCGGGTACACCGATACGCAGTATTTT

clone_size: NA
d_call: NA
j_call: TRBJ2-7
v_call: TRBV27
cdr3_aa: CASRRSYEQYF
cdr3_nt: TGTGCCAGCAGAAGATCCTACGAGCAGTACTTC

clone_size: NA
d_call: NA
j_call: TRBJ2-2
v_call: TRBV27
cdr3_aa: CASSLFGTELFF
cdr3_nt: TGTGCCAGCAGTTTATTCGGGACGGAGCTGTTTTTT

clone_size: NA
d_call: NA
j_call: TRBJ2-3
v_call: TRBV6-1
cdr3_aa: CASSFPAGTADTQYF
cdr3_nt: TGTGCCAGCAGTTTTCCAGCGGGTACGGCAGATACGCAGTATTTT

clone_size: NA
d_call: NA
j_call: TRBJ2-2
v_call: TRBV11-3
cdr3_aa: CASSSGVGELFF
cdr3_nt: TGTGCCAGCAGCTCAGGGGTCGGGGAGCTGTTTTTT

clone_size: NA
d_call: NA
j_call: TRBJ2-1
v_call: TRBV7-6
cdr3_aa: CASSQQADGGEQFF
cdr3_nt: TGTGCCAGCAGCCAACAAGCGGATGGCGGTGAGCAGTTCTTC

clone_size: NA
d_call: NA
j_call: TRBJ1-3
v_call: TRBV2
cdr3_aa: CASSESGGNTIYF
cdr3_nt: TGTGCCAGCAGTGAATCTGGTGGAAACACCATATATTTT

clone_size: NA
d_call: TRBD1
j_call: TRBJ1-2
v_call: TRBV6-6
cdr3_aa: CASSDRTGGAYGYTF
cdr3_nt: TGTGCCAGCAGTGACCGGACAGGGGGAGCCTATGGCTACACCTTC

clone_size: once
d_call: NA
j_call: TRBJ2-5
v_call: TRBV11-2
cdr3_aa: CASSLDLGDIQETQYF
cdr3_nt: TGTGCCAGCAGCTTAGATTTAGGGGACATCCAAGAGACCCAGTACTTC

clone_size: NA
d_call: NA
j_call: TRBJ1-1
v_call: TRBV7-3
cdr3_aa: CASSSGQSSTEAFF
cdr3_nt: TGTGCCAGCAGCTCAGGACAAAGCTCCACTGAAGCTTTCTTT

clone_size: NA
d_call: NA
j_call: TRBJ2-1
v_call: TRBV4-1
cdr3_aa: CASSQEGNTYNEQFF
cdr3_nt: TGCGCCAGCAGCCAAGAGGGCAACACCTACAATGAGCAGTTCTTC